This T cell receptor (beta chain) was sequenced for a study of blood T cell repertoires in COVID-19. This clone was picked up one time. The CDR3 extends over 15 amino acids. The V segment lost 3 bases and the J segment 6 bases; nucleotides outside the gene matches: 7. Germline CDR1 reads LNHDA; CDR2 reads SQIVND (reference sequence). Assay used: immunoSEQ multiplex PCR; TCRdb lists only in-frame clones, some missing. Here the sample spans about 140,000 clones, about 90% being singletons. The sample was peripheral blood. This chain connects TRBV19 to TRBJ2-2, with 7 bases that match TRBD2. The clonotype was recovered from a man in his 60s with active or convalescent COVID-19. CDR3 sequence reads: CASSIWAGRAGELFF. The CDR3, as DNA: TGTGCCAGTAGTATTTGGGCAGGGAGGGCCGGGGAGCTGTTTTTT.